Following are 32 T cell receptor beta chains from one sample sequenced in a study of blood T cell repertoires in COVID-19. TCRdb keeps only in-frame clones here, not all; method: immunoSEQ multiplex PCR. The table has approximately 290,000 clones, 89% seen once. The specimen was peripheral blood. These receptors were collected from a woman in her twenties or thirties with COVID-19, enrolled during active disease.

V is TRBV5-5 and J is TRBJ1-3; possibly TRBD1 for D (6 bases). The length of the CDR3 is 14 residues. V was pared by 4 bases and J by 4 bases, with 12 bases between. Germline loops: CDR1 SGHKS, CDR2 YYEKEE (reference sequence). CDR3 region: CASSGGARGNTIYF. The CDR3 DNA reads TGTGCCAGCAGCGGGGGGGCTCGCGGAAACACCATATATTTT.

The CDR3 nucleotides are TGTGCCAGCAGCTTAGATTGGAGGGGCGTCTATGGCTACACCTTC. Its translation: CASSLDWRGVYGYTF. The rearrangement joins TRBV7-2 to TRBJ1-2; tentative D call: TRBD1 (5 bases). CDR1 and CDR2 (germline): SGHTA, FQGNSA. The CDR3 covers 15 residues. Deletions cut 1 base from V and 4 bases from J, with 13 bases between.

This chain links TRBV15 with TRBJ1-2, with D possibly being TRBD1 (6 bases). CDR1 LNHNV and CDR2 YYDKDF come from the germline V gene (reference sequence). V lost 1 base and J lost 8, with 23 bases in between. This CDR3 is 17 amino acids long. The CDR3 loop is CATSRVGGASPSDGYTF. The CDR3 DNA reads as TGTGCCACCAGCAGAGTTGGGGGGGCCTCTCCCTCGGACGGCTACACCTTC.

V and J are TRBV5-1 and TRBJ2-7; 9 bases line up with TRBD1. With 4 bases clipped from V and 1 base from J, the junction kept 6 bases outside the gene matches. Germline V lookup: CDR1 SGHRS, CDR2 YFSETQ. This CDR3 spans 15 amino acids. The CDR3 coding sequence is TGCGCCAGCAGCCCACGGACAGGGGAATCCTACGAGCAGTACTTC. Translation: CASSPRTGESYEQYF.

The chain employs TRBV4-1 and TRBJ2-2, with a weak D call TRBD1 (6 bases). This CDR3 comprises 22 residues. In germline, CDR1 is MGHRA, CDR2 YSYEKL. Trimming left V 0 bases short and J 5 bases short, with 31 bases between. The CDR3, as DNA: TGCGCCAGCAGCCAAGACGGGATAGACAGGATCCCTTTTAAGTCCAAGACCGGGGAGCTGTTTTTT. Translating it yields CASSQDGIDRIPFKSKTGELFF.

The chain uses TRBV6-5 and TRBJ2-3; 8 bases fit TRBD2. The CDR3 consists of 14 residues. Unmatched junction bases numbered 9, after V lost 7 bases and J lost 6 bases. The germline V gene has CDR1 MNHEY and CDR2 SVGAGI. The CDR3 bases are TGTGCCAGCACTGGGCGCGGGGGGCGTGATACGCAGTATTTT. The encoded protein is CASTGRGGRDTQYF.

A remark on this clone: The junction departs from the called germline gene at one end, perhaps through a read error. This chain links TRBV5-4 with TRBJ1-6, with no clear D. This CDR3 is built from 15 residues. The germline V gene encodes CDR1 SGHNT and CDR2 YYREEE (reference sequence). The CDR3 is CASSREFSSNSPLHF. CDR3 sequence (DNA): TGTGCCAGCAGCCGCGAGTTTTCCTCTAATTCACCCCTCCACTTT.

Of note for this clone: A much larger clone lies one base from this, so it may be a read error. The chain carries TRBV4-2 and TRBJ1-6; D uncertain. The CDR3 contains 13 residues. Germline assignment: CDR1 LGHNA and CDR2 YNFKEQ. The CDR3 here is CASSPGLSSPPHF. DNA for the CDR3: TGTGCCAGCAGCCCCGGACTGAGTTCGCCCCCCCACTTT.

CDR3 in DNA: TGTGCCAGCAGCTTAAGGAACAGGCAGGACTCTGGGGCCAACGTCCTGACTTTC. Translated, it gives CASSLRNRQDSGANVLTF. The rearrangement joins TRBV7-8 to TRBJ2-6; the D gene is possibly TRBD1 (5 bases). V shed 2 bases and J shed 0 bases, with 14 bases lying between them. Germline-derived CDR1 and CDR2 are SGHVS and FQNEAQ. This CDR3 has 18 residues.

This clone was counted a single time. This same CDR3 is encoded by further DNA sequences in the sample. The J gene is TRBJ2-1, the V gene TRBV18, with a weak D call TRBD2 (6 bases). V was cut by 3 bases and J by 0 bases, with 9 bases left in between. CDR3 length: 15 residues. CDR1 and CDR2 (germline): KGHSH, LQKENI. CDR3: CASSPGTGSYNEQFF. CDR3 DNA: TGTGCCAGCTCACCCGGGACTGGCTCCTACAATGAGCAGTTCTTC.

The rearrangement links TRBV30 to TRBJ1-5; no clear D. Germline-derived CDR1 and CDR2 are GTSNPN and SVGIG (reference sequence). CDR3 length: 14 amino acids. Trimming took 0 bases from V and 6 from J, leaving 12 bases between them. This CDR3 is CAWSVALRGQPQHF. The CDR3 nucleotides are TGTGCCTGGAGTGTGGCCCTTCGAGGTCAGCCCCAGCATTTT.

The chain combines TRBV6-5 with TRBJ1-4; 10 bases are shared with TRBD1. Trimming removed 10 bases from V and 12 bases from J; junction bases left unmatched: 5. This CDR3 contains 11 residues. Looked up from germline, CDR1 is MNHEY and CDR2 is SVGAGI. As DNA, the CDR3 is TGTGCCATTGGACAGGGGGGCCAACTGTTTTTT. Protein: CAIGQGGQLFF.

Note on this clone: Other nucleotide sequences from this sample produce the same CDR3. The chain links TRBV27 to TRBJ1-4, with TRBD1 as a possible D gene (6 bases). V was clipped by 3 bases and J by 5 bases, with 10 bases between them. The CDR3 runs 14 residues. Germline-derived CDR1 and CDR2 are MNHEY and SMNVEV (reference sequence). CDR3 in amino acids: CASSFDRLNEKLFF. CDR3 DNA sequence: TGTGCCAGCAGTTTTGACAGGTTAAATGAAAAACTGTTTTTT.

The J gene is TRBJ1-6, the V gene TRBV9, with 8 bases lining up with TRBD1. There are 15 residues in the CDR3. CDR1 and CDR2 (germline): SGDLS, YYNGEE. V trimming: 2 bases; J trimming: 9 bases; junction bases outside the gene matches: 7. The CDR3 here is CASSVRQGRFSPLHF. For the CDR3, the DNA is TGTGCCAGCAGCGTTCGACAGGGGCGGTTTTCACCCCTCCACTTT.

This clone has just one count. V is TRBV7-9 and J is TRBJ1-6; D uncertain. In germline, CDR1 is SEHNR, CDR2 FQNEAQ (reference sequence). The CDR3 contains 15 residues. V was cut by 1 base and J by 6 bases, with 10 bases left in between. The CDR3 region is CASSLVAGPNSPLHF. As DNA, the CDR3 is TGTGCCAGCAGCTTAGTTGCCGGTCCTAATTCACCCCTCCACTTT.

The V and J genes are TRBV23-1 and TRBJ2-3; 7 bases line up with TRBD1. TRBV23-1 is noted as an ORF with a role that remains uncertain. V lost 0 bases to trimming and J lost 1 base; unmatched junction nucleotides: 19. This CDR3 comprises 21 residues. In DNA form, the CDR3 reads TGCGCCAGCAGTCAATCTCCGAGACAGGGTAGTAGGCAGTGGTGCACAGATACGCAGTATTTT. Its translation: CASSQSPRQGSRQWCTDTQYF.

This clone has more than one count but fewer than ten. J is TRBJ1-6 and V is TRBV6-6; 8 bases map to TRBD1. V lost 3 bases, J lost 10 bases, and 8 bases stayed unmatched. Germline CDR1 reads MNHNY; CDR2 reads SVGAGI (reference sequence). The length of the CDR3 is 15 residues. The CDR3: CASSYRQGSESPLHF. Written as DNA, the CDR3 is TGTGCCAGCAGTTATCGACAGGGGAGTGAATCACCCCTCCACTTT.

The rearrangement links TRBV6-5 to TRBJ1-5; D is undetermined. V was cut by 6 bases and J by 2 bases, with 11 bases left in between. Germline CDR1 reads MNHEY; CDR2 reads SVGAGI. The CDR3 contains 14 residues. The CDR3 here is CASSQPRGNQPQHF. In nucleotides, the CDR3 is TGTGCCAGCAGCCAACCGAGAGGCAATCAGCCCCAGCATTTT.

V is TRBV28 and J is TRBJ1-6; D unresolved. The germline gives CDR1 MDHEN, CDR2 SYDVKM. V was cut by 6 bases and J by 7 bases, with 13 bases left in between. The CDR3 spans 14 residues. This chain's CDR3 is CASRSTRSNSPLHF. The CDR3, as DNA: TGTGCCAGCAGATCGACACGGTCGAATTCACCCCTCCACTTT.

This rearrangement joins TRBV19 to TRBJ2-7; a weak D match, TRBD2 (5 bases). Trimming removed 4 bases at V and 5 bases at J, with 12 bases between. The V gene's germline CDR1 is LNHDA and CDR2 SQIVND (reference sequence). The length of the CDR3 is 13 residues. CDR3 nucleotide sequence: TGTGCCAGTAGTAACGGAGGTAAGAACGAGCAGTACTTC. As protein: CASSNGGKNEQYF.

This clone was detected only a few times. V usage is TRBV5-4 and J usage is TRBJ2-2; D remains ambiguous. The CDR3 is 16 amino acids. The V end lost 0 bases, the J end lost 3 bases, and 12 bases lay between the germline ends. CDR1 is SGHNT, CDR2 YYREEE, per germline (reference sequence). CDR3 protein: CASSLAAQADTGELFF. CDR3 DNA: TGTGCCAGCAGCTTGGCCGCCCAGGCAGACACCGGGGAGCTGTTTTTT.

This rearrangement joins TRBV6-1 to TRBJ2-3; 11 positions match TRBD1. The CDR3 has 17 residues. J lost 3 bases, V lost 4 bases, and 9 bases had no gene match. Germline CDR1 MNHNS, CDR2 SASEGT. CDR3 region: CASSAGQGARLTDTQYF. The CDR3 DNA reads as TGTGCCAGCAGTGCCGGACAGGGGGCAAGGTTGACAGATACGCAGTATTTT.

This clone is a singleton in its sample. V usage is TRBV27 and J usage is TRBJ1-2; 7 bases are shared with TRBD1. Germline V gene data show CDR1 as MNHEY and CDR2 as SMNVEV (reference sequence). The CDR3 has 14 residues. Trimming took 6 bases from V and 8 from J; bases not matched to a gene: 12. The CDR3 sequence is CASSRRQGERGYTF. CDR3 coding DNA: TGTGCCAGCAGCCGCCGACAGGGCGAGAGGGGCTACACCTTC.

CDR3 coding DNA: TGTGCCAGCAGCACCTGGGACTTCCTAGCCAAAAACATTCAGTACTTC. It encodes CASSTWDFLAKNIQYF. The gene calls are TRBV21-1 and TRBJ2-4; the listed D gene, TRBD2, was not tested against the DNA. TRBV21-1 is described as a pseudogene. The CDR3 is 16 amino acids.

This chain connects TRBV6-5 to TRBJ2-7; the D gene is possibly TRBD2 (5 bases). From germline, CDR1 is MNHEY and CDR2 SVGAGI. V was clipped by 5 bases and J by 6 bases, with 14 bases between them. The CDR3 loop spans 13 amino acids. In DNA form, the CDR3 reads TGTGCCAGCAGTCTCAGGACTCAGCGCGAGCAGTACTTC. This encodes CASSLRTQREQYF.

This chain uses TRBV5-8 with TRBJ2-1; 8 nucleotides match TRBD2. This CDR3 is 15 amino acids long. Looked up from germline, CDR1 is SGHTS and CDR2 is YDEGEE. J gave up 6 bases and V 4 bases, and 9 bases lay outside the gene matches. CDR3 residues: CASSPRGGGSNEQFF. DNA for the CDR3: TGTGCCAGCAGCCCCCGGGGGGGTGGGAGCAATGAGCAGTTCTTC.

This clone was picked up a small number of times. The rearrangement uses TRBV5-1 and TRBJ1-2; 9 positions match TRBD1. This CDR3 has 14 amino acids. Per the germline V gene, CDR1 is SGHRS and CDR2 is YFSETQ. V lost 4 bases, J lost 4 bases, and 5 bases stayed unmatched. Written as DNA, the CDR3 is TGCGCCAGCAGCGCCGGGACAGGGTCCTATGGCTACACCTTC. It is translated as CASSAGTGSYGYTF.

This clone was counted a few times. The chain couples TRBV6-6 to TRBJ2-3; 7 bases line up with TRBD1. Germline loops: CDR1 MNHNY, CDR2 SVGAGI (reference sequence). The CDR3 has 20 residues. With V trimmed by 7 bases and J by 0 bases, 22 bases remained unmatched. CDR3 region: CASNRQGRDFVFLSTDTQYF. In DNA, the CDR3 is TGTGCCAGCAATCGACAGGGAAGGGATTTCGTGTTCCTAAGCACAGATACGCAGTATTTT.

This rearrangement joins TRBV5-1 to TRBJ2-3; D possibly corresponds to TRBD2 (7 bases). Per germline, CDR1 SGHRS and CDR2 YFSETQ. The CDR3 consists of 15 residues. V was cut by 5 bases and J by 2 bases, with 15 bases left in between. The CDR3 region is CASRRGAQHTDTQYF. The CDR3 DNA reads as TGCGCCAGCAGACGGGGGGCGCAGCACACAGATACGCAGTATTTT.

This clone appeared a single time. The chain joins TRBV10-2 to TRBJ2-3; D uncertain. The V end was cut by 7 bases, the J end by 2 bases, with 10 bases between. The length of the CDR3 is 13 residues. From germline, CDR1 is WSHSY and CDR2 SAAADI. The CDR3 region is CASTGSSTDTQYF. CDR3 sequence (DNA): TGCGCCAGCACCGGGTCCTCCACAGATACGCAGTATTTT.

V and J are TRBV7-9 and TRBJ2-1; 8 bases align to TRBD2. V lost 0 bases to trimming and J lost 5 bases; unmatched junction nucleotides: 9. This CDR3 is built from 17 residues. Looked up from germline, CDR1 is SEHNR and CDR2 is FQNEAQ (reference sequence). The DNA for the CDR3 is TGTGCCAGCAGCTTAGCGGGTCGCGGGGGGAACCACAATGAGCAGTTCTTC. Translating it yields CASSLAGRGGNHNEQFF.

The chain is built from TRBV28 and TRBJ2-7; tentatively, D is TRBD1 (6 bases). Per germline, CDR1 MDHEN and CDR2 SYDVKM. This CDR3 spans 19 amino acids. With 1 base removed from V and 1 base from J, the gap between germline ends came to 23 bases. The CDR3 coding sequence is TGTGCCAGCAGTTTATTTCGGAGGAGGTCGGCAGGGGATTCCTACGAGCAGTACTTC. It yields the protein CASSLFRRRSAGDSYEQYF.